This T cell receptor beta chain comes out of a study of human T cells and chemical hapten exposure. Time point: patch test 3, about 24 weeks after DPC sensitization. Treatment here: therapeutic diphenylcyclopropenone sensitization with weekly scalp DPC. TCRdb passed the RACE reads through MiXCR, listing each CDR3 protein once. Of 190,000 or so distinct CDR3 sequences in the sample, approximately 26% were seen once. From germline, CDR1 is DFQATT and CDR2 SNEGSKA (reference sequence). The CDR3 consists of 17 residues. The chain has TRBV20-1 and TRBJ2-3; 12 bases map to TRBD1. Sample: whole blood, taken in connection with sensitization to the hapten diphenylcyclopropenone (DPC). The receptor was derived from a woman aged 40-49 years with alopecia areata. Some clones in this sample may be carry-over from other donors' samples. CDR3 DNA sequence: TGCACGGGTTTAAAGGTTGGGGGACAGGGGGCAGGAGATACGCAGTATTTT. Translation: CTGLKVGGQGAGDTQYF.